The clone carrying this T cell receptor (beta chain) was seen just once. Its antigen is still unknown. This entry belongs to a study of shared clonotypes between healthy human individuals. The study, taken as a whole, reports: Generally, naive subsets came out with larger estimated richness than memory subsets.

The assay was carried out at the deep level. When replicate PCRs were run on sorted subsets, they used about 220 ng DNA, 30,000 to 35,000 T cell genomes. The table came from immunoSEQ multiplex PCR; TCRdb's copy has only in-frame clones and leaves some out. This table has under 750,000 clones, over 55% appearing once. CDR1 and CDR2 from the germline V gene are SGHRS and YFSETQ. The CDR3 runs to 15 residues. Trimming cost V 3 bases and J 4 bases; bases outside gene matches: 7. The chain combines TRBV5-1 with TRBJ2-1; 7 bases map to TRBD1. What was sequenced was memory CD4+ T cells sorted from blood. As to subset: CD45RA-negative fraction. The receptor was derived from a woman aged 25 to 39 in good health. As DNA, the CDR3 is TGCGCCAGCAGCTGGAGACAGGGAACGTACAATGAGCAGTTCTTC. It translates to CASSWRQGTYNEQFF.